This entry lists 10 T cell receptor beta chains sequenced from one sample in a study of blood T cells in healthy people across ages. Primed by a sample-barcoded 5' primer and a J-beta primer mix, a second PCR proceeded for roughly 6 to 12 cycles. TCRdb redid the calling of the 5' RACE reads with MiXCR, one entry per CDR3 protein. Among nearly 1 million distinct CDR3 sequences listed, roughly 50% were seen once. What was sequenced was blood. The origin of the receptors is a woman aged 55-70 years in good health.

CDR3 sequence: CASSSGRGTDTQYF. CDR3 coding DNA: TGTGCCAGCAGCAGCGGGAGAGGGACAGATACGCAGTATTTT. V usage is TRBV2 and J usage is TRBJ2-3, with 8 bases that match TRBD2. CDR3 length: 14 residues. The V gene end was trimmed by 6 bases and the J gene end by 3 bases; junction bases not matched to a gene: 5. CDR1 and CDR2 from the germline V gene are SNHLY and FYNNEI.

The chain uses TRBV18 and TRBJ2-7, with a tentative D call TRBD1 (6 bases). V lost 5 bases, J lost 1 base, and 12 bases lay in between. The germline V gene has CDR1 KGHSH and CDR2 LQKENI. The CDR3 covers 14 residues. The CDR3 is CASSTSGVSYEQYF. The CDR3 DNA reads as TGTGCCAGCTCAACTTCAGGGGTTTCCTACGAGCAGTACTTC.

This clonotype was found a few times. This sequence joins TRBV27 and TRBJ2-7, with D perhaps TRBD1 (5 bases). Trimming removed 2 bases at V and 1 base at J, with 9 bases between. The CDR3 length is 14 residues. CDR1 and CDR2 (germline): MNHEY, SMNVEV (reference sequence). The CDR3, as DNA: TGTGCCAGCAGTTTACAGGGTTTTTCCTACGAGCAGTACTTC. Encoded protein: CASSLQGFSYEQYF.

CDR3 residues: CSVDGTSGGSSYNEQFF. The CDR3 DNA reads as TGCAGCGTCGATGGGACTAGCGGGGGCAGCTCCTACAATGAGCAGTTCTTC. This rearrangement joins TRBV29-1 to TRBJ2-1; 14 bases agree with TRBD2. CDR1 is SQVTM and CDR2 is ANQGSEA in the germline V gene. V shed 6 bases and J 0 bases; nucleotides not matched to a gene: 7. The CDR3 length is 17 residues.

This clonotype has ten or more counts. This sequence may be a read error, since a much larger clone differs from it by one base. The chain's CDR3 is CASSHGGPGDNEQFF. The CDR3 bases are TGCGCCAGCAGCCACGGGGGTCCGGGAGACAATGAGCAGTTCTTC. The genes are TRBV5-1 and TRBJ2-1; perhaps TRBD2 as D (6 bases). CDR3 length: 15 amino acids. CDR1 and CDR2 (germline): SGHRS, YFSETQ. Trimming removed 4 bases from V and 5 bases from J, with 16 bases in between.

The chain uses TRBV10-3 and TRBJ2-3, with D maybe TRBD1 (5 bases). Trimming cost V 3 bases and J 2 bases, with 6 bases left between them. CDR3 size: 13 residues. Looked up from germline, CDR1 is ENHRY and CDR2 is SYGVKD. CDR3 amino acids: CAISDGHTDTQYF. The DNA for the CDR3 is TGTGCCATCAGTGATGGACACACAGATACGCAGTATTTT.

This clonotype was observed a handful of times. This chain uses TRBV2 with TRBJ2-3; D is undetermined. Germline V gene lookup returns CDR1 SNHLY and CDR2 FYNNEI. The CDR3 length is 14 residues. The ends were cut back, 4 bases at V and 1 base at J, with 9 bases in the middle. The CDR3, as DNA: TGTGCCAGCAGTGGCGGAGATGGCACAGATACGCAGTATTTT. Its protein is CASSGGDGTDTQYF.

V and J are TRBV20-1 and TRBJ1-5; TRBD1 agrees at 8 bases. Germline loops: CDR1 DFQATT, CDR2 SNEGSKA (reference sequence). The CDR3 has 13 residues. Trimming took 6 bases from V and 6 from J; bases not matched to a gene: 7. CDR3 coding DNA: TGCAGTGCAAAAAAGACAGGGGTTCAGCCCCAGCATTTT. Protein: CSAKKTGVQPQHF.

This clonotype was observed a few times. Here the CDR3 reads CASRPGTSGTYNEQFF. The CDR3 coding sequence is TGTGCCAGCAGGCCCGGGACTAGCGGGACCTACAATGAGCAGTTCTTC. The chain couples TRBV7-2 to TRBJ2-1; 13 bases map to TRBD2. The ends lost 6 bases at V and 2 bases at J; junction bases unmatched: 4. CDR3 length: 16 amino acids. The germline V gene has CDR1 SGHTA and CDR2 FQGNSA.

This clonotype was counted once. V gene TRBV6-5 combines with J gene TRBJ2-7; D is uncertain. The CDR3 runs 13 residues. V was trimmed by 5 bases and J by 1 base, leaving 9 bases between them. CDR1 and CDR2 from the germline V gene are MNHEY and SVGAGI. The CDR3 sequence: CASSPTESYEQYF. The DNA for the CDR3 is TGTGCCAGCAGTCCAACAGAGTCCTACGAGCAGTACTTC.